Below, 7 T cell receptor beta chains from the same sample are listed, as sequenced in a study of long-term antiretroviral therapy in people with HIV (dated by TCRdb to 2021 to 2024). The immunoSEQ hsTCRB v3.0 assay was used at survey level resolution for TRB variable region sequencing. TCRdb holds this immuneACCESS table with in-frame rearrangements only. Some clones are missing; in checked studies, unresolved V genes explain under half, and the rest has no known cause. The sample data list tens of thousands of clones, and roughly 84% of these were observed just once. Of the sample, 2% to 2.5% is held by the ten largest clones. Source: unsorted PBMCs, taken 3 years after starting antiretroviral therapy. The receptor set was obtained from a man aged 50 or older with HIV.

V usage is TRBV7-8 and J usage is TRBJ1-4; D is possibly TRBD1 (5 bases). There are 16 residues in the CDR3. Trimming left V 5 bases short and J 5 bases short, with 18 bases between. CDR1 is SGHVS, CDR2 FQNEAQ, per germline. The CDR3 here is CASSPDRGFRNEKLFF. DNA of the CDR3: TGTGCCAGCAGCCCGGACCGGGGCTTCAGAAATGAAAAACTGTTTTTT.

V usage is TRBV27 and J usage is TRBJ1-2; D is uncertain. Trimming took 6 bases from V and 0 from J, leaving 11 bases between them. Germline V gene lookup returns CDR1 MNHEY and CDR2 SMNVEV (reference sequence). The CDR3 has 14 residues. The CDR3 bases are TGTGCCAGCAGAAAGGACTCAGCTAACTATGGCTACACCTTC. Translated, it gives CASRKDSANYGYTF.

The chain couples TRBV4-1 to TRBJ2-2; 10 nucleotides align to TRBD1. V lost 6 bases, J lost 4 bases, and 2 bases stayed unmatched. The CDR3 loop spans 14 amino acids. The V gene's germline CDR1 is MGHRA and CDR2 YSYEKL. As DNA, the CDR3 is TGCGCCAGCAGTTGGGACAGGGGCACCGGGGAGCTGTTTTTT. It yields the protein CASSWDRGTGELFF.

This clone was seen a handful of times. The chain carries TRBV4-1 and TRBJ1-5; tentatively, D is TRBD1 (6 bases). This CDR3 has 16 residues. Trimming stripped 5 bases from V and 3 bases from J, with 17 bases between. Germline loops: CDR1 MGHRA, CDR2 YSYEKL. The CDR3 DNA is TGCGCCAGCAGCTTACGCCCCGGGACACCCAATCAGCCCCAGCATTTT. Translating gives CASSLRPGTPNQPQHF.

This clone was counted between two and nine times. The chain uses TRBV5-4 and TRBJ2-1; D may match TRBD1 or TRBD2 (5 bases each). Looked up from germline, CDR1 is SGHNT and CDR2 is YYREEE (reference sequence). The CDR3 has 16 amino acids. Trimming removed 0 bases from V and 0 bases from J, with 10 bases in between. This chain's CDR3 is CASSLERGSSYNEQFF. DNA of the CDR3: TGTGCCAGCAGCTTGGAGAGGGGTAGCTCCTACAATGAGCAGTTCTTC.

The gene calls are TRBV9 and TRBJ1-1; 11 bases fit TRBD1. CDR3 size: 17 residues. Germline CDR1 reads SGDLS; CDR2 reads YYNGEE. With 3 bases clipped from V and 3 bases from J, the junction kept 10 bases outside the gene matches. CDR3 sequence reads: CASSAGQGALVDTEAFF. CDR3 coding DNA: TGTGCCAGCAGCGCCGGACAGGGGGCCCTTGTGGACACTGAAGCTTTCTTT.

This clone has just a few counts. This chain joins TRBV2 and TRBJ1-5; no clear D. The V end was cut by 3 bases, the J end by 2 bases, with 5 bases between. Germline CDR1 reads SNHLY; CDR2 reads FYNNEI. The CDR3 spans 13 residues. The CDR3 bases are TGTGCCAGCAGTGATAGGGGCAATCAGCCCCAGCATTTT. Translating it yields CASSDRGNQPQHF.